The 5 T cell receptor beta chains listed next were all sequenced from one sample in a study of cytomegalovirus exposure and HLA in healthy donors (dated by TCRdb to about 2017). Libraries came from the immunoSEQ multiplex PCR assay. For the multiplex PCR, a mixture combining 60 forward primers for TCR Vbeta segments and 13 reverse primers for TCR Jbeta segments was used. The immuneACCESS repertoire file appears here via TCRdb, limited to in-frame rearrangements. These files lack a portion of the clones; in checked studies, under half of the deficit traces to unresolved V genes, and the cause of the others is not known. The sample's table covers about 150,000 clones. The ten largest account for approximately 2.3% of the sample. Sequencing input: PBMCs. These receptors all stem from a young man in good health and CMV-seronegative.

The rearrangement joins TRBV5-5 to TRBJ1-4; D not certain. The germline CDR1 and CDR2 sequences are SGHKS and YYEKEE (reference sequence). The V and J ends lost 1 base and 6 bases respectively, with 7 bases between them. This CDR3 is 13 amino acids long. CDR3 nucleotide sequence: TGTGCCAGCAGCTTGTGGGCAGATGAAAAACTGTTTTTT. It yields the protein CASSLWADEKLFF.

On this clone itself: No conserved phenylalanine or tryptophan is present at the end of the CDR3, so a read error is the likely explanation. This chain joins TRBV6-4 and TRBJ2-4; 8 bases map to TRBD1. Trimming removed 2 bases from V and 0 bases from J; junction bases left unmatched: 12. The CDR3 consists of 19 residues. Germline V gene sequence: CDR1 MRHNA, CDR2 SNTAGT. CDR3 DNA sequence: TGTGCCAGCAGTGACCCCGGACAGGGAGGCCCCTTAGCCAAAAACATTCAGTACCTC. This encodes CASSDPGQGGPLAKNIQYL.

The CDR3 DNA reads as TGTGCCAGCAGCCCAGCAGGGGGCTATGGCTACACCTTC. It is translated as CASSPAGGYGYTF. The chain is built from TRBV11-2 and TRBJ1-2, with 7 bases that match TRBD1. CDR1 and CDR2 (germline): SGHAT, FQNNGV. The CDR3 contains 13 residues. Losses at the gene ends were 5 bases for V and 4 bases for J; bases not matched to a gene: 4.

The J gene is TRBJ1-1, the V gene TRBV30; a weak D match, TRBD1 (5 bases). The CDR3 is 15 residues long. The germline CDR1 and CDR2 sequences are GTSNPN and SVGIG (reference sequence). V shed 0 bases and J shed 4 bases, with 15 bases lying between them. This CDR3 is CAWSVHGGAGTEAFF. The CDR3 DNA sequence: TGTGCCTGGAGTGTACATGGAGGGGCTGGCACTGAAGCTTTCTTT.

J is TRBJ2-7 and V is TRBV6-1, with a weak D call TRBD2 (5 bases). Germline CDR1 and CDR2: MNHNS and SASEGT. This CDR3 spans 14 amino acids. With 11 bases removed from V and 0 bases from J, the gap between germline ends came to 17 bases. DNA of the CDR3: TGTGCCCTCAGCAACGCGGGCCTCTCCTACGAGCAGTACTTC. Translated, it gives CALSNAGLSYEQYF.